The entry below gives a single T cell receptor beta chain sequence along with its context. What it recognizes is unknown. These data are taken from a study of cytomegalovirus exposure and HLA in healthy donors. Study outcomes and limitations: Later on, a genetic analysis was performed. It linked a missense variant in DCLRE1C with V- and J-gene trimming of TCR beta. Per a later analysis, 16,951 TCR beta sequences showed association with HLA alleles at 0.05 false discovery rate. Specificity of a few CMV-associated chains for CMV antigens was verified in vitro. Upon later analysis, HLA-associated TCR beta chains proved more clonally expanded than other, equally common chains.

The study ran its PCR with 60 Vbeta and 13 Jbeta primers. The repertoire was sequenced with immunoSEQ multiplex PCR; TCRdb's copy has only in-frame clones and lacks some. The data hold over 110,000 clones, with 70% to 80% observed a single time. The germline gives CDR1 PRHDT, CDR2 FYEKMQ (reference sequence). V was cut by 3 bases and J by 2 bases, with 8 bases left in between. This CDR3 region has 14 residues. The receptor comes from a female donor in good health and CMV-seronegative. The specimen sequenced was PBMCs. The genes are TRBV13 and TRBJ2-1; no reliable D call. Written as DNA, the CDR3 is TGTGCCAGCAGCTTTACTACAACCTACAATGAGCAGTTCTTC. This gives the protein CASSFTTTYNEQFF.